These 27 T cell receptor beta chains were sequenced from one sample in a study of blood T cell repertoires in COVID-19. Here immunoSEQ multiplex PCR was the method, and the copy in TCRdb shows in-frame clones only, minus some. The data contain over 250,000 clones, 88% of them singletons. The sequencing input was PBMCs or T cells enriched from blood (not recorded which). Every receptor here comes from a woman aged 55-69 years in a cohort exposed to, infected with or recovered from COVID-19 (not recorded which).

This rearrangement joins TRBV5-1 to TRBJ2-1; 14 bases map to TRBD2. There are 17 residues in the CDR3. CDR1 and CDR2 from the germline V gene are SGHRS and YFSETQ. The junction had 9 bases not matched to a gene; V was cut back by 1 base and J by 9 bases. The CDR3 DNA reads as TGCGCCAGCAGCTTGACAACCGGGACTAGCGGGAGAATTGAGCAGTTCTTC. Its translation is CASSLTTGTSGRIEQFF.

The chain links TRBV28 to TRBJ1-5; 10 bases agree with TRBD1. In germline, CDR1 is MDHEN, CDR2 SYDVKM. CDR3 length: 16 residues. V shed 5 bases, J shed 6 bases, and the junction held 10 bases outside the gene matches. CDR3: CASSPPGQGLVQPQHF. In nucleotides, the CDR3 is TGTGCCAGCAGTCCCCCGGGACAGGGGCTGGTTCAGCCCCAGCATTTT.

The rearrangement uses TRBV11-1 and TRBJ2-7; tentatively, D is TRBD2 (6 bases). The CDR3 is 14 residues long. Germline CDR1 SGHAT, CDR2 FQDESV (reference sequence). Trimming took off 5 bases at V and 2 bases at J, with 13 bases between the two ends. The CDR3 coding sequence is TGTGCCAGCAGCAAATGGGGGGTAACCTACGAGCAGTACTTC. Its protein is CASSKWGVTYEQYF.

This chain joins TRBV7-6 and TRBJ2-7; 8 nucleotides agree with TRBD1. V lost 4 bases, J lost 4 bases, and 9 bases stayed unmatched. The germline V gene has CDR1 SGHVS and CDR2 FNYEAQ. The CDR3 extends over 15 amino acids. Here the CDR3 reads CASSSGQGGPYEQYF. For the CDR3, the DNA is TGTGCCAGCAGCTCAGGACAGGGAGGTCCTTACGAGCAGTACTTC.

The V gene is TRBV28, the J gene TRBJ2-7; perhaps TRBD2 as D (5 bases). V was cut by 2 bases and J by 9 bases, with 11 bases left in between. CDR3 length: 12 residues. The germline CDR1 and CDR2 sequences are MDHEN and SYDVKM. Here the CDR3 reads CASSLGSAVQYF. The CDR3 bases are TGTGCCAGCAGTTTAGGTAGCGCAGTGCAGTACTTC.

DNA for the CDR3: TGTGCCAGTAGTTCGGGACTAGTAATTGGCGAGCAGTTCTTC. Residues: CASSSGLVIGEQFF. V is TRBV19 and J is TRBJ2-1; TRBD2 aligns across 8 bases. The CDR3 is 14 residues long. Trimming at V came to 5 bases and at J to 10 bases, leaving 10 bases not matched to a gene. CDR1 and CDR2 from the germline V gene are LNHDA and SQIVND (reference sequence).

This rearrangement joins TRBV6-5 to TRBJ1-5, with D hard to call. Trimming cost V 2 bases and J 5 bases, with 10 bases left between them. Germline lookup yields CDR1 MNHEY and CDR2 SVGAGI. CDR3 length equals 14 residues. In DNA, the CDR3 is TGTGCCAGCAGTTACAGCAGGACTTATCAGCCCCAGCATTTT. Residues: CASSYSRTYQPQHF.

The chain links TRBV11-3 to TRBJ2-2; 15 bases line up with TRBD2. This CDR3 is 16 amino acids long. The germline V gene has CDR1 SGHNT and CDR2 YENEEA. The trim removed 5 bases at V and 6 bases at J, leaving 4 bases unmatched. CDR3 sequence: CASSRGLAGGAGELFF. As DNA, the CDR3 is TGTGCCAGCAGCCGGGGACTAGCGGGAGGCGCCGGGGAGCTGTTTTTT.

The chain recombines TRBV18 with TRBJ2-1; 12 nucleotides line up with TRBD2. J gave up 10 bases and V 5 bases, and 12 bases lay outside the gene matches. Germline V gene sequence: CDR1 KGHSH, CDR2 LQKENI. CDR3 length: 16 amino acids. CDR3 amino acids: CASSVSLTSGRNEQFF. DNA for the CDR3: TGTGCCAGCTCAGTGAGTTTGACTAGCGGGAGAAACGAGCAGTTCTTC.

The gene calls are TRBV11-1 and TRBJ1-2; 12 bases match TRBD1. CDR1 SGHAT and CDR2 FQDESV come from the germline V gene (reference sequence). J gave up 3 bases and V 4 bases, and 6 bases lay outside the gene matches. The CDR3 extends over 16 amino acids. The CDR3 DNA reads TGTGCCAGCAGCTACACCGGGACAGGGGGCGACTATGGCTACACCTTC. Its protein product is CASSYTGTGGDYGYTF.

For the CDR3, the DNA is TGCAGTGCTAGTTCGGACAGGGGTGATGGCTACACCTTC. Protein sequence: CSASSDRGDGYTF. V is TRBV20-1 and J is TRBJ1-2; 9 nucleotides line up with TRBD1. Germline V lookup: CDR1 DFQATT, CDR2 SNEGSKA (reference sequence). V dropped 3 bases and J dropped 6; count of bases not matched to a gene: 5. This CDR3 region has 13 residues.

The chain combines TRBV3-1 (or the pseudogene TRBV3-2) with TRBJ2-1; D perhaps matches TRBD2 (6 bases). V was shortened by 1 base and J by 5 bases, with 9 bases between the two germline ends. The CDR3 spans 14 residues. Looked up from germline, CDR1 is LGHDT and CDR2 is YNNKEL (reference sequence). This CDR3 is CASSQGGGHNEQFF. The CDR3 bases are TGTGCCAGCAGCCAAGGGGGAGGCCACAATGAGCAGTTCTTC.

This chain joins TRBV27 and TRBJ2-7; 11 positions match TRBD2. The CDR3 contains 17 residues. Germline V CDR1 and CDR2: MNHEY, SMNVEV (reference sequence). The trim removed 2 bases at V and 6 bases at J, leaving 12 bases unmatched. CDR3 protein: CASSLRPPLAGVLEQYF. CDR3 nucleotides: TGTGCCAGCAGTTTACGACCCCCACTAGCGGGAGTTCTCGAGCAGTACTTC.

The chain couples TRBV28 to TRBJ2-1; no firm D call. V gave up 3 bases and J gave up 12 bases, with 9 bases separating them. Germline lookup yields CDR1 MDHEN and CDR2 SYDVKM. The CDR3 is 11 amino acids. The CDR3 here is CASSFEFWQFF. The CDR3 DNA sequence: TGTGCCAGCAGTTTTGAGTTCTGGCAGTTCTTC.

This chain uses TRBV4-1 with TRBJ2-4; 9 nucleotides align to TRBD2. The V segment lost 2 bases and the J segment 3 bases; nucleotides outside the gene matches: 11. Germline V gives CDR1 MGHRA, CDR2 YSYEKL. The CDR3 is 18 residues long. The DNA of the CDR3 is TGCGCCAGCAGCCAAACGCTGCTAGCGGGACGGGGCAAAAACATTCAGTACTTC. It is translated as CASSQTLLAGRGKNIQYF.

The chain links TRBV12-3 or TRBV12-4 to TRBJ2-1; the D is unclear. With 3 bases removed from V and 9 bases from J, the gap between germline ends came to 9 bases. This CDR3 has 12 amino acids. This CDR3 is CASSLQASEQFF. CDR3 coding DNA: TGTGCCAGCAGTTTGCAAGCGAGTGAGCAGTTCTTC.

CDR3 coding DNA: TGTGCCAGCAGCAGAATACAGGGGGCGGCCTACGAGCAGTACTTC. As protein: CASSRIQGAAYEQYF. The chain couples TRBV28 to TRBJ2-7; 9 bases line up with TRBD1. V lost 6 bases and J lost 2; bases outside the gene matches: 8. The germline gives CDR1 MDHEN, CDR2 SYDVKM. The CDR3 is 15 amino acids.

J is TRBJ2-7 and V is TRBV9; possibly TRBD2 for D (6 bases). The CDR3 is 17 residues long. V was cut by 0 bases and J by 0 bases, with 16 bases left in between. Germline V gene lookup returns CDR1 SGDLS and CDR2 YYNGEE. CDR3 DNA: TGTGCCAGCAGCGTAGAGGTTGGGGCGGGGAGCTCCTACGAGCAGTACTTC. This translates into CASSVEVGAGSSYEQYF. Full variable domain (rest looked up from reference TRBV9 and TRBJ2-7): DSGVTQTPKHLITATGQRVTLRCSPRSGDLSVYWYQQSLDQGLQFLIQYYNGEERAKGNILERFSAQQFPDLHSELNLSSLELGDSALYFCASSVEVGAGSSYEQYFGPGTRLTVT.

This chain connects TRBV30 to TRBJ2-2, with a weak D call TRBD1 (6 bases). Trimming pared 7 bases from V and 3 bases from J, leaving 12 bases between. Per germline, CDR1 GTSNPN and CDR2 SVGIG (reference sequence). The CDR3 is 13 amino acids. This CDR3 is CAFRDTHTGELFF. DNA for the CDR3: TGTGCCTTCCGGGACACGCACACCGGGGAGCTGTTTTTT.

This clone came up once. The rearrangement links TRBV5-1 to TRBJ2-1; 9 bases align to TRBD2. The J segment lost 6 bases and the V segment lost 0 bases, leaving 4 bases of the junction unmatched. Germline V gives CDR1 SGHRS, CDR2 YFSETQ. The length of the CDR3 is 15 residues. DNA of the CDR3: TGCGCCAGCAGCTTGGGACTAGCGGCTCTCAATGAGCAGTTCTTC. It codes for CASSLGLAALNEQFF.

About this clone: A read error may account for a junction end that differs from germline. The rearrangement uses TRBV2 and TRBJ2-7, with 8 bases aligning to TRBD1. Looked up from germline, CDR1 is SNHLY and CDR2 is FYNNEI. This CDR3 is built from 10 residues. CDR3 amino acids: CASSGQGIFF. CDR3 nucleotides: TGTGCCAGCAGCGGACAGGGCATCTTCTTC.

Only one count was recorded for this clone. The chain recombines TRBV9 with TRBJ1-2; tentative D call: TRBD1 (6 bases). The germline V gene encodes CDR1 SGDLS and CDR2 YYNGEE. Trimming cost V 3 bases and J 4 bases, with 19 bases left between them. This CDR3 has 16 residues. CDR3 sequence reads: CASSDPDRPRGYGYTF. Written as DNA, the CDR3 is TGTGCCAGCAGCGATCCCGACAGGCCCCGGGGCTATGGCTACACCTTC.

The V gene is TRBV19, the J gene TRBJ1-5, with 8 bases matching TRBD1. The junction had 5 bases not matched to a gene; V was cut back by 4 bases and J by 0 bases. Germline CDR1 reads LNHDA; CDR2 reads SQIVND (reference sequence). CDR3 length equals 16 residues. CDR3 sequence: CASSRTGLNSNQPQHF. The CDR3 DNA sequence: TGTGCCAGTAGTAGGACAGGGCTAAATAGCAATCAGCCCCAGCATTTT. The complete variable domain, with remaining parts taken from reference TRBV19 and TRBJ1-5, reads DGGITQSPKYLFRKEGQNVTLSCEQNLNHDAMYWYRQDPGQGLRLIYYSQIVNDFQKGDIAEGYSVSREKKESFPLTVTSAQKNPTAFYLCASSRTGLNSNQPQHFGDGTRLSIL.

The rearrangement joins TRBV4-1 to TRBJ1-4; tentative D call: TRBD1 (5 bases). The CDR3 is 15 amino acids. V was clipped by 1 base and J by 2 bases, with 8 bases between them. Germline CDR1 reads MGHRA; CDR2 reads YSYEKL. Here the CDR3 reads CASSQGDSTNEKLFF. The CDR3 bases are TGCGCCAGCAGCCAAGGTGACAGCACTAATGAAAAACTGTTTTTT.

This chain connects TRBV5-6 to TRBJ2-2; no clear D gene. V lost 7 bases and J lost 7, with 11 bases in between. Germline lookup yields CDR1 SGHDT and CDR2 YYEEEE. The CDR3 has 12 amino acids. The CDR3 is CASRVFGGELFF. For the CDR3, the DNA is TGTGCCAGCCGTGTGTTCGGCGGGGAGCTGTTTTTT.

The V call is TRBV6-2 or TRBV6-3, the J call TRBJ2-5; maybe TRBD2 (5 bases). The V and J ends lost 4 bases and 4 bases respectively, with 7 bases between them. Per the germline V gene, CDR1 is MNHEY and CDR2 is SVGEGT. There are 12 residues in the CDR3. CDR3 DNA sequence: TGTGCCAGCAGTTTAACTAGAGAGACCCAGTACTTC. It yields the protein CASSLTRETQYF.

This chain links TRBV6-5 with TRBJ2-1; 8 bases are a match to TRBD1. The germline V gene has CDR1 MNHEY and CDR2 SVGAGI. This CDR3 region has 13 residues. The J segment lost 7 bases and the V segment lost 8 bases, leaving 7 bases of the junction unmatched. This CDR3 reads CASAGGRWNEQFF. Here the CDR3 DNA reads TGTGCCAGCGCAGGGGGCAGATGGAATGAGCAGTTCTTC.